The 3 T cell receptor beta chains in this list originate from one sample, sequenced in a study of early T cells in non-severe SARS-CoV-2 infection. TCRdb reanalysed the 5' RACE reads using MiXCR and keeps one entry per CDR3 protein. The repertoire holds 30,000 to 40,000 distinct CDR3 sequences, with 6% to 7.5% as singletons. The source material was whole blood, sampled at baseline. The receptors were sampled from an adult who was a healthcare worker with PCR-confirmed SARS-CoV-2 infection or an uninfected control (not recorded which).

This clonotype was seen only a few times. The CDR3 loop is CASSEISGDYNSPLHF. The CDR3, as DNA: TGTGCCAGCAGTGAAATCTCCGGGGATTATAATTCACCCCTCCACTTT. The chain joins TRBV6-1 to TRBJ1-6; D gene unclear. Looked up from germline, CDR1 is MNHNS and CDR2 is SASEGT. V was trimmed by 2 bases and J by 4 bases, leaving 12 bases between them. The CDR3 consists of 16 residues.

This chain links TRBV6-5 with TRBJ2-7; 8 bases line up with TRBD2. Per germline, CDR1 MNHEY and CDR2 SVGAGI. V lost 4 bases to trimming and J lost 3 bases; unmatched junction nucleotides: 11. The CDR3 contains 16 residues. Here the CDR3 reads CASSSPTRSGSYEQYF. The CDR3 DNA is TGTGCCAGCAGTTCCCCGACTAGGAGCGGGAGCTACGAGCAGTACTTC.

Concerning this clonotype: At one end, the junction sequence differs from germline, possibly due to a read error. The rearrangement uses TRBV7-7 and TRBJ2-5; 7 nucleotides align to TRBD2. The CDR3 consists of 18 residues. Germline CDR1 reads SSHAT; CDR2 reads FNYEAQ (reference sequence). CDR3 protein: CASSLAFSAAGVGETQYF. In nucleotides, the CDR3 is TGTGCTAGCAGCTTAGCTTTTTCGGCGGCGGGAGTCGGAGAGACCCAGTACTTC.